This TCR beta chain emerged from a study of T-cell reconstitution after alpha-beta-depleted transplantation in children. This sample's TCRbeta library carried unique molecular identifier barcodes. TCRdb recomputed calls from the PCR reads with MiXCR, one row per CDR3 protein. The table lists fewer than 550,000 distinct CDR3 sequences, roughly 10% of them singletons. With V trimmed by 1 base and J by 5 bases, 4 bases remained unmatched. Germline loops: CDR1 SGHRS, CDR2 YFSETQ. The CDR3 sequence is 16 residues long. The clonotype comes from a human donor who donated a stem cell graft to a child with acute myeloid leukemia. The chain uses TRBV5-1 and TRBJ2-1; 12 bases fit TRBD2. Sequences were derived from PBMCs from the stem cell graft donor, sampled from the stem cell graft. CDR3 coding DNA: TGCGCCAGCAGCTTGAGGCTAGCGGGAGGGAACAATGAGCAGTTCTTC. Translation: CASSLRLAGGNNEQFF.